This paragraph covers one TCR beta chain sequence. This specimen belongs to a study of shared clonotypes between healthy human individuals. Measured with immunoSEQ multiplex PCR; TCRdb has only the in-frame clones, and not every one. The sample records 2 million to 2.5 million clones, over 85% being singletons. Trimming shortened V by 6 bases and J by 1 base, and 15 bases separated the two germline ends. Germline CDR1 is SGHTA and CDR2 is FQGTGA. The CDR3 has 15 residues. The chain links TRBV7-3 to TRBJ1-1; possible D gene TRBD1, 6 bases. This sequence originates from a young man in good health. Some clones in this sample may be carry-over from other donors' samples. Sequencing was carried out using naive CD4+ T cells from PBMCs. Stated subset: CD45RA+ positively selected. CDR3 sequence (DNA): TGTGCCAGCAGACGACGACAGGTTTCGAACACTGAAGCTTTCTTT. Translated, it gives CASRRRQVSNTEAFF.